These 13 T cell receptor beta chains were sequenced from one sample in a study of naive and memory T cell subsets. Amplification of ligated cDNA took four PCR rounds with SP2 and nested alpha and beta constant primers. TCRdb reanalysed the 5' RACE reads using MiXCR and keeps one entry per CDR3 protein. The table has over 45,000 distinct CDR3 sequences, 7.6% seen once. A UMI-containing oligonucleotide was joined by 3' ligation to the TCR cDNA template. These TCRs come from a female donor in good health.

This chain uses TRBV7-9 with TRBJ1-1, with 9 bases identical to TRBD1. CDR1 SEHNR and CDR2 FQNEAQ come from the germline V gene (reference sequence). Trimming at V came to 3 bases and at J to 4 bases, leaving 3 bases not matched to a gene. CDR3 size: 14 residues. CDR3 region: CASSFRDRATEAFF. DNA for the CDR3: TGTGCCAGCAGCTTTAGGGACAGGGCCACTGAAGCTTTCTTT. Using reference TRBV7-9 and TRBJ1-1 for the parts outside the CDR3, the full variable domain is DTGVSQNPRHKITKRGQNVTFRCDPISEHNRLYWYRQTLGQGPEFLTYFQNEAQLEKSRLLSDRFSAERPKGSFSTLEIQRTEQGDSAMYLCASSFRDRATEAFFGQGTRLTVV.

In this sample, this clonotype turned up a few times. This CDR3 reads CASSFWQLNTEAFF. The CDR3 DNA reads TGTGCCAGCAGTTTTTGGCAGCTAAACACTGAAGCTTTCTTT. The chain uses TRBV12-3 or TRBV12-4 and TRBJ1-1; D is undetermined. This CDR3 has 14 amino acids. V lost 3 bases, J lost 2 bases, and 10 bases lay in between.

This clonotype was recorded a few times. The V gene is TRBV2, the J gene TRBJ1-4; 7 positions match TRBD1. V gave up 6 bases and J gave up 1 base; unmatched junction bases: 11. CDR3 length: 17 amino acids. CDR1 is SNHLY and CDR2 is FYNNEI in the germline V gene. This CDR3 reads CASRENRGGVTNEKLFF. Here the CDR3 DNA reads TGTGCCAGCAGGGAAAACAGGGGTGGAGTAACTAATGAAAAACTGTTTTTT.

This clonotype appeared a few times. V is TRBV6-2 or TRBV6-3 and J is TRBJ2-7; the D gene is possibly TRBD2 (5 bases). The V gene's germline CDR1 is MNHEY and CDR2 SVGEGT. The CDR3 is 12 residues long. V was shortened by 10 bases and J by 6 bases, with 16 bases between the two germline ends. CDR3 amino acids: CATSGTRVEQYF. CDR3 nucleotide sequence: TGTGCCACCTCGGGAACGCGGGTCGAGCAGTACTTC.

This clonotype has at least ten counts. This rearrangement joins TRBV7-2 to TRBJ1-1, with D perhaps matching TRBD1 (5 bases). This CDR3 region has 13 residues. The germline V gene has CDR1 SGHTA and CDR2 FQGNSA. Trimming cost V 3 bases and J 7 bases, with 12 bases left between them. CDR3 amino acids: CASSFTRDGEAFF. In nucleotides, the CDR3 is TGTGCCAGCAGCTTCACCCGGGACGGTGAAGCTTTCTTT.

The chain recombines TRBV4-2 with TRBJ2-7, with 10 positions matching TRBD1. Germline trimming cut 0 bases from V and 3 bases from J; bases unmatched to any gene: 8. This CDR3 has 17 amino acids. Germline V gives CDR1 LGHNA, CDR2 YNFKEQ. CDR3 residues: CASSQDPGTGDYYEQYF. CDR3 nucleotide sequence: TGTGCCAGCAGCCAAGATCCCGGGACAGGGGACTACTACGAGCAGTACTTC.

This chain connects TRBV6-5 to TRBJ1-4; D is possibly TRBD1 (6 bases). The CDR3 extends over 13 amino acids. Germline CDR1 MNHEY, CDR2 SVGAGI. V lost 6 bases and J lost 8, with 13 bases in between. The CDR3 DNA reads TGTGCCAGCAGCGCGGACAGAAGGGAAAAACTGTTTTTT. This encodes CASSADRREKLFF.

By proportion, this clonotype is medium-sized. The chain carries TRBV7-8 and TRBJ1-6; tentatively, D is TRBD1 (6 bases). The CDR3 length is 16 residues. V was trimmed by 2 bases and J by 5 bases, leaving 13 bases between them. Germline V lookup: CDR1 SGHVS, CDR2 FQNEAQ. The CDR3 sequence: CASSLTTGYNNSPLHF. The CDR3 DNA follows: TGTGCCAGCAGCTTAACCACAGGGTACAATAATTCACCCCTCCACTTT.

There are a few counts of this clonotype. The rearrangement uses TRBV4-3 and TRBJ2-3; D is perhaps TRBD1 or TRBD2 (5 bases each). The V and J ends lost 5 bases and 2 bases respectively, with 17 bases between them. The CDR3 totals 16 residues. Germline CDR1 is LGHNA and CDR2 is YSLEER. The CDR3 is CASSTRGKRDTDTQYF. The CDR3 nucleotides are TGCGCCAGCAGCACACGGGGCAAAAGGGACACAGATACGCAGTATTTT.

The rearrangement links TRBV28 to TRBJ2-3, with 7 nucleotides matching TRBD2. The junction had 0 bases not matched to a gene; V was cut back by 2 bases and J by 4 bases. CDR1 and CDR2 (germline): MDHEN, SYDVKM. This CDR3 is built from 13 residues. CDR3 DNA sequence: TGTGCCAGCAGTTTAGGGGGGGCAGATACGCAGTATTTT. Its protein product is CASSLGGADTQYF.

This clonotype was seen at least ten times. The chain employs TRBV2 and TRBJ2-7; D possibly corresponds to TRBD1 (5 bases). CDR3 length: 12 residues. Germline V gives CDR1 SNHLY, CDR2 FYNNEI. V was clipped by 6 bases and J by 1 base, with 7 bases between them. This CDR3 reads CASRQESYEQYF. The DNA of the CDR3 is TGTGCCAGCAGACAGGAGTCCTACGAGCAGTACTTC.

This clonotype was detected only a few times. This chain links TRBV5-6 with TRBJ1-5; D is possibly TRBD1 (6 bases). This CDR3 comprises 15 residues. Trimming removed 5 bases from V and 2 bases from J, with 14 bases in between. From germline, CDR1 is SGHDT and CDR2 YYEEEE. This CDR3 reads CASSSSQGRNQPQHF. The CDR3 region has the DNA TGTGCCAGCAGTTCTAGTCAGGGGCGCAATCAGCCCCAGCATTTT.

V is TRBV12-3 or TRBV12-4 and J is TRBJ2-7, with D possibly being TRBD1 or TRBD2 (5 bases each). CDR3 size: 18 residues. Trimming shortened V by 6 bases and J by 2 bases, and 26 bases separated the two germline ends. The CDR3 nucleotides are TGTGCCAGCAGCTCTCGAGCCTGGGACCGAGAAGTCCCCTACGAGCAGTACTTC. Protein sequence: CASSSRAWDREVPYEQYF.